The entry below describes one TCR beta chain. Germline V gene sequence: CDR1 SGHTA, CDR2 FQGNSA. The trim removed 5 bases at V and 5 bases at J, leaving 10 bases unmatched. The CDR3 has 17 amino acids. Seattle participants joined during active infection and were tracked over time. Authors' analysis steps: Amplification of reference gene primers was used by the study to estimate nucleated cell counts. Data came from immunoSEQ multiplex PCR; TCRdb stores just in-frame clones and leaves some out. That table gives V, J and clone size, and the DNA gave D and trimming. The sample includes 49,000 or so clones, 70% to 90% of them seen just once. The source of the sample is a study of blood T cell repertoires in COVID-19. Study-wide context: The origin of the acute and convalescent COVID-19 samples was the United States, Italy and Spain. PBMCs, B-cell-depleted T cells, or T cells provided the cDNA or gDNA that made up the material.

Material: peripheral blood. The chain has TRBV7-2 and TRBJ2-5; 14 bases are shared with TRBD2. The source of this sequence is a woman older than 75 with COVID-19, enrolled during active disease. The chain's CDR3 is CASSAGLAGDVKETQYF. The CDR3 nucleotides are TGTGCCAGCAGCGCGGGACTAGCGGGAGATGTGAAGGAGACCCAGTACTTC.